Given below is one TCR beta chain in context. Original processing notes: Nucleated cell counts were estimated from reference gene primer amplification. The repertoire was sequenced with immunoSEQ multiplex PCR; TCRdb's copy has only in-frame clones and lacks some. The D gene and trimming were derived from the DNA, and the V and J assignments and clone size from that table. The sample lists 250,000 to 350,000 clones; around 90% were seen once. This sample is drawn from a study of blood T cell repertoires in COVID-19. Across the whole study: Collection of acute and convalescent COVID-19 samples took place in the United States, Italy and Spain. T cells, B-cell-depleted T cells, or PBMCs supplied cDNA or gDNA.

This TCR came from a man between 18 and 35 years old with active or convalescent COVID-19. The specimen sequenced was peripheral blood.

The CDR3 spells CSARTAYGYTF. DNA of the CDR3: TGCAGTGCCCGGACAGCCTATGGCTACACCTTC. V usage is TRBV20-1 and J usage is TRBJ1-2; D possibly corresponds to TRBD1 (6 bases). This CDR3 is built from 11 residues. Trimming pared 6 bases from V and 4 bases from J, leaving 9 bases between. Germline CDR1 DFQATT, CDR2 SNEGSKA (reference sequence).